The rows below give T cell receptor beta chains drawn from one sample of a study of CD8 T cells in ankylosing spondylitis. TCRdb ran MiXCR on the 5' RACE reads and lists one entry per CDR3 protein. This sample has roughly 670,000 distinct CDR3 sequences, with 15% to 20% found just once. The sequenced material came from blood, either unsorted or a sorted T cell fraction (not recorded which). The receptors shown here come from a male donor with ankylosing spondylitis. Each CDR3 is given with its conserved first and last residue. A D gene is named only where the DNA matches it firmly. Clone size, where shown, is once, few, many, or a class for clones that have expanded.

>TRBV12-3/TRBV12-4|TRBJ2-1|NA|NA|16
TGTGCCAGCAGTTCGGCGGCAAAACCCATCTACAATGAGCAGTTCTTC
CASSSAAKPIYNEQFF
>TRBV6-1|TRBJ2-4|NA|TRBD2|15
TGTGCCAGCAGTGAACACGGGGGGGCTTTGGACATTCAGTACTTC
CASSEHGGALDIQYF
>TRBV3-1|TRBJ2-3|NA|TRBD2|18
TGTGCCAGCAGCCGTAAACAGCCTAGCGGGGGGGGGACAGATACGCAGTATTTT
CASSRKQPSGGGTDTQYF
>TRBV5-1|TRBJ1-2|many|TRBD1|14
TGCGCCAGCAGCTGGGACAGGCCTAACTCTGGCTACACCTTC
CASSWDRPNSGYTF
>TRBV7-2|TRBJ2-7|many|TRBD2|15
TGTGCCAGCAGCTTAGCTCCGGGAGGGACCTACGAGCAGTACTTC
CASSLAPGGTYEQYF
>TRBV5-1|TRBJ1-1|NA|NA|12
TGCGCCAGCGGAAAGGGGTCCACTGAAGCTTTCTTT
CASGKGSTEAFF
>TRBV5-1|TRBJ2-3|few|TRBD2|17
TGCGCCAGCAGTCCGGGACTAGCGGGGGTAGGCGCAGATACGCAGTATTTT
CASSPGLAGVGADTQYF
>TRBV3-1|TRBJ1-1|NA|TRBD1|15
TGTGCCAGCAGCCAGACAGGGAAGATGAACACTGAAGCTTTCTTT
CASSQTGKMNTEAFF
>TRBV7-9|TRBJ2-1|NA|TRBD2|14
TGTGCCAGCAGCCCTGGGGGGACTACCAATGAGCAGTTCTTC
CASSPGGTTNEQFF
>TRBV3-1|TRBJ1-2|NA|NA|13
TGTGCCAGCAGCCAAGGGGAGTGGGGCGGCTACACCTTC
CASSQGEWGGYTF
>TRBV19|TRBJ2-7|NA|TRBD1|14
TGTGCCAGTACTCCGACAGGGCGCGCCTACGAGCAGTACTTC
CASTPTGRAYEQYF
>TRBV5-1|TRBJ2-7|NA|NA|15
TGCGCCAGCAGCGCACAAACAGGGTTCGGCGACGAGCAGTACTTC
CASSAQTGFGDEQYF
>TRBV7-3|TRBJ2-7|NA|NA|15
TGTGCCAGCAGCTTAAAGGCGGGTCTCTCCTACGAGCAGTACTTC
CASSLKAGLSYEQYF
>TRBV7-2|TRBJ1-1|NA|TRBD1|12
TGTGCCACTGGGACAGTGAACACTGAAGCTTTCTTT
CATGTVNTEAFF
>TRBV11-2|TRBJ2-1|few|NA|14
TGTGCCAGCAGCTTAGAGGACTCCTGGGATGAGCAGTTCTTC
CASSLEDSWDEQFF
>TRBV7-9|TRBJ1-5|few|NA|13
TGTGCCAGCAGCCCGAGCCCGCAAGAGCCCCAGCATTTT
CASSPSPQEPQHF
>TRBV6-1|TRBJ1-1|few|TRBD1|14
TGTGCCAGCAGTAAACAGGGGCAGGGCACTGAAGCTTTCTTT
CASSKQGQGTEAFF
>TRBV6-2/TRBV6-3|TRBJ2-2|NA|TRBD2|16
TGTGCCAGCAGTTACAGGGTGGGAGGGCCAACCGGGGAGCTGTTTTTT
CASSYRVGGPTGELFF
>TRBV7-2|TRBJ1-2|few|NA|14
TGTGCCAGCAGTCAGGGCCCCTTAAACTATGGCTACACCTTC
CASSQGPLNYGYTF
>TRBV4-3|TRBJ2-7|NA|NA|16
TGCGCCAGCAGCCAAGACGCTAGCGCGAGCTCCTACGAGCAGTACTTC
CASSQDASASSYEQYF
>TRBV30|TRBJ2-5|NA|NA|18
TGTGCCTGGAGTGTACGTCATTGGAGGCGAGGGTCGCAAGAGACCCAGTACTTC
CAWSVRHWRRGSQETQYF
>TRBV5-6|TRBJ1-3|NA|NA|15
TGTGCCAGCAGCTTGCCCTTTGTCTCTGGAAACACCATATATTTT
CASSLPFVSGNTIYF
>TRBV6-5|TRBJ2-7|NA|NA|15
TGTGCCAGCAGTTCCCCCCCGGACGTTGCCTACGAGCAGTACTTC
CASSSPPDVAYEQYF
>TRBV3-1|TRBJ2-3|NA|NA|15
TGTGCCAGCTGCCAGCAGAAACAGGGTACAGATACGCAGTATTTT
CASCQQKQGTDTQYF
>TRBV7-9|TRBJ1-1|NA|TRBD1|14
TGTGCCAGCAGCACCCGGGACAGCAACACTGAAGCTTTCTTT
CASSTRDSNTEAFF
>TRBV18|TRBJ2-5|NA|TRBD2|15
TGTGCCAGCTCACCCAAGCGGGGGACTCAAGAGACCCAGTACTTC
CASSPKRGTQETQYF
>TRBV25-1|TRBJ2-7|NA|NA|10
TGTGCCAGCAGGGACGACGAGCAGTACTTC
CASRDDEQYF
>TRBV5-1|TRBJ2-1|NA|TRBD1|16
TGCGCCAGCAGCTTGGGTCAGGCAGGGGGCGGGAATGAGCAGTTCTTC
CASSLGQAGGGNEQFF
>TRBV6-2/TRBV6-3|TRBJ2-1|NA|NA|16
TGTGCCAGCCGTCCCGGGACTTATATCAGCCCCAATGAGCAGTTCTTC
CASRPGTYISPNEQFF
>TRBV7-3|TRBJ2-5|few|TRBD2|21
TGTGCCAGCAGCTTAAGCCCCACCCAACTAGCGGGAGGGCCGGCTGAAGAGACCCAGTACTTC
CASSLSPTQLAGGPAEETQYF
>TRBV30|TRBJ1-5|NA|TRBD1|15
TGTGCCTGGAGTGTACAGGGGTTGGGCAATCAGCCCCAGCATTTT
CAWSVQGLGNQPQHF
>TRBV29-1|TRBJ1-4|few|NA|11
TGCAGCGTTGAAGGGAATGAAAAACTGTTTTTT
CSVEGNEKLFF
>TRBV29-1|TRBJ2-3|few|NA|15
TGCAGCGTTGATGGGGGTCTGGGTCCCACAGATACGCAGTATTTT
CSVDGGLGPTDTQYF